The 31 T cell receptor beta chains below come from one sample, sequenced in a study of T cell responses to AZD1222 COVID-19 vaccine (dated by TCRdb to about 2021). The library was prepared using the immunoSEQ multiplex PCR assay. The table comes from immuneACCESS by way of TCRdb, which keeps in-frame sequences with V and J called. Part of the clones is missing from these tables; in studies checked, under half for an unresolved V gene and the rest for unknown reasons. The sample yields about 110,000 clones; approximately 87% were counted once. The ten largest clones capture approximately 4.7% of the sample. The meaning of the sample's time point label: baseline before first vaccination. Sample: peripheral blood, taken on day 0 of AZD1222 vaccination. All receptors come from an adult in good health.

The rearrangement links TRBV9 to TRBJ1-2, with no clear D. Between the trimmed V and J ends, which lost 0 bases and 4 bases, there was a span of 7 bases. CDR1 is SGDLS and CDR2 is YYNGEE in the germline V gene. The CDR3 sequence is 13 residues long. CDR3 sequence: CASSVEFPYGYTF. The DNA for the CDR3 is TGTGCCAGCAGCGTAGAGTTCCCCTATGGCTACACCTTC. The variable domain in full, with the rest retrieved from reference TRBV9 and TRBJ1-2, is DSGVTQTPKHLITATGQRVTLRCSPRSGDLSVYWYQQSLDQGLQFLIQYYNGEERAKGNILERFSAQQFPDLHSELNLSSLELGDSALYFCASSVEFPYGYTFGSGTRLTVV.

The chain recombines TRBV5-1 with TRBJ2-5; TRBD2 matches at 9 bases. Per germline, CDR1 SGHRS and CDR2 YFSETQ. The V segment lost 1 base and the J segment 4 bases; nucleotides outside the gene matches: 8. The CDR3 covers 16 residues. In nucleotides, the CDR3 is TGCGCCAGCAGCTTGTCTCTAGCGGGACGAGGAGAGACCCAGTACTTC. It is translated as CASSLSLAGRGETQYF.

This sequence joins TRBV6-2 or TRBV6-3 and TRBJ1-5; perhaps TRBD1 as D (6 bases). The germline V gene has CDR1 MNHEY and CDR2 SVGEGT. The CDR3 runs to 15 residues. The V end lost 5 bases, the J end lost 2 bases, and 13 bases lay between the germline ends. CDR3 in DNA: TGTGCCAGCAGTCCCGTTGGGGGCGGCAATCAGCCCCAGCATTTT. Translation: CASSPVGGGNQPQHF.

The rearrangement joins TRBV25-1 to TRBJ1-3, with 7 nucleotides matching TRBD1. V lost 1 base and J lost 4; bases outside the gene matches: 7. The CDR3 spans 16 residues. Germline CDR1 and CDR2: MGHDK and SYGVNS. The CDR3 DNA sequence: TGTGCCAGCAGTGAATGGGCAGGGGGTAGAGGAAACACCATATATTTT. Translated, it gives CASSEWAGGRGNTIYF.

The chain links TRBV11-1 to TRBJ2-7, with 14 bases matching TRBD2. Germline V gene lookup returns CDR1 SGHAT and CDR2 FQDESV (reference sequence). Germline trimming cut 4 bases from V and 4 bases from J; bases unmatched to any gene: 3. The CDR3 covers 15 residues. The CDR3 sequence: CASSWGLAGDYEQYF. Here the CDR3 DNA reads TGTGCCAGCAGCTGGGGACTAGCGGGAGATTACGAGCAGTACTTC.

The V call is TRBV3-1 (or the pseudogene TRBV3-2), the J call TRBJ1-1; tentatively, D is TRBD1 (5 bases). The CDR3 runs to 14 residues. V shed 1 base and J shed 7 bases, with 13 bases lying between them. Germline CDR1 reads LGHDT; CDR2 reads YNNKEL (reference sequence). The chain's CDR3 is CASSQAGRAGEAFF. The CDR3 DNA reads TGTGCCAGCAGCCAAGCCGGCAGGGCGGGTGAAGCTTTCTTT.

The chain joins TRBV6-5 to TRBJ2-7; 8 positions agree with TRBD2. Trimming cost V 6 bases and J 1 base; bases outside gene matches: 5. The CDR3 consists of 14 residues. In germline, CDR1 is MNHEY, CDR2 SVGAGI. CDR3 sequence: CASSLGGASYEQYF. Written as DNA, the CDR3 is TGTGCCAGCAGCCTCGGGGGGGCGTCCTACGAGCAGTACTTC.

CDR3 protein: CASSEQGDYGYTF. CDR3 nucleotide sequence: TGTGCCAGCAGTGAGCAGGGGGACTATGGCTACACCTTC. The rearrangement joins TRBV6-1 to TRBJ1-2, with 7 positions matching TRBD1. Germline CDR1 and CDR2: MNHNS and SASEGT. The J segment lost 3 bases and the V segment lost 3 bases, leaving 1 base of the junction unmatched. This CDR3 comprises 13 residues.

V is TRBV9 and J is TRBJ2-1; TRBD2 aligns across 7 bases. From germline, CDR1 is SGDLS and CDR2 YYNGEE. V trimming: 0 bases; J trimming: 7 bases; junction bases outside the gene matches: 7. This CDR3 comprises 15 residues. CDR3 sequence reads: CASSVEAGYLNEQFF. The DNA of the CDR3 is TGTGCCAGCAGCGTAGAAGCGGGATATCTGAATGAGCAGTTCTTC.

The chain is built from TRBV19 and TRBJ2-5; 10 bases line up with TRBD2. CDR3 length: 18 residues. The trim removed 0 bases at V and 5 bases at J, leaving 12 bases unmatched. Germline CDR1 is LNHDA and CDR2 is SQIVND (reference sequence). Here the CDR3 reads CASSIDSATSGARETQYF. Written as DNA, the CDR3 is TGTGCCAGTAGTATAGATAGTGCTACTAGCGGGGCACGGGAGACCCAGTACTTC.

CDR3 in DNA: TGCGCCAGCAGCCCGTGGGACAGCTATGGCTACACCTTC. Protein: CASSPWDSYGYTF. This chain uses TRBV5-1 with TRBJ1-2; 7 nucleotides align to TRBD1. V gave up 4 bases and J gave up 4 bases; unmatched junction bases: 4. Germline V gives CDR1 SGHRS, CDR2 YFSETQ. The CDR3 is 13 residues long.

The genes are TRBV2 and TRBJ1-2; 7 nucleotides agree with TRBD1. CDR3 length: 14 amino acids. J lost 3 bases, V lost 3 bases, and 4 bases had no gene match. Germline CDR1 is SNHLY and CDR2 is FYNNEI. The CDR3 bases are TGTGCCAGCAGTGACAGGGGGTATGACTATGGCTACACCTTC. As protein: CASSDRGYDYGYTF.

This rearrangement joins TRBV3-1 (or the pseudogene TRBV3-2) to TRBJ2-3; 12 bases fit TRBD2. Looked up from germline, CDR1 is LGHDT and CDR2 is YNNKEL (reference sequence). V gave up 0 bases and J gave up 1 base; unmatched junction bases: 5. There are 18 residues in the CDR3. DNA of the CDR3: TGTGCCAGCAGCCAAGACACTAGCGGGAGGCGGGGCACAGATACGCAGTATTTT. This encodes CASSQDTSGRRGTDTQYF.

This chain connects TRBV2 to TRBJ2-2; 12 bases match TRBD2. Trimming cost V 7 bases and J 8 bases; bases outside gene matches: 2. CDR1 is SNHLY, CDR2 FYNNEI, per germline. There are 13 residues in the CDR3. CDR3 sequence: CASKTSGSGELFF. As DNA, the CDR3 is TGTGCCAGCAAGACTAGCGGGAGTGGGGAGCTGTTTTTT.

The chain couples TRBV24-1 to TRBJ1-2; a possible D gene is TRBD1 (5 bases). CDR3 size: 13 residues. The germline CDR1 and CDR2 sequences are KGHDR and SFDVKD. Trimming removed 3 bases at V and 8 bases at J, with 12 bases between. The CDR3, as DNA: TGTGCCACCAGTGATGGGGGGGTCGGCGGCTACACCTTC. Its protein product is CATSDGGVGGYTF.

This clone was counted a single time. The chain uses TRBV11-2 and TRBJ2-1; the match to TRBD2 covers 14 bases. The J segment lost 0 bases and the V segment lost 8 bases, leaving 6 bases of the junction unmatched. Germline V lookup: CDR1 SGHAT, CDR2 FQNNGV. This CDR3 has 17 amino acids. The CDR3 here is CASGGLAGASSYNEQFF. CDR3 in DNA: TGTGCCAGCGGGGGACTAGCGGGGGCCAGCTCCTACAATGAGCAGTTCTTC.

CDR3 residues: CASSIEGTTEAFF. DNA of the CDR3: TGTGCCAGTAGTATAGAAGGGACCACTGAAGCTTTCTTT. The chain has TRBV19 and TRBJ1-1, with TRBD1 as a possible D gene (5 bases). Per the germline V gene, CDR1 is LNHDA and CDR2 is SQIVND (reference sequence). V was cut by 0 bases and J by 4 bases, with 6 bases left in between. This CDR3 contains 13 residues.

The DNA for the CDR3 is TGTGCCAGCCTCCTAGCGGGAGGAAGCTCCTACAATGAGCAGTTCTTC. Translation gives CASLLAGGSSYNEQFF. The chain has TRBV7-9 and TRBJ2-1; 11 nucleotides line up with TRBD2. J was trimmed by 0 bases and V by 8 bases; bases with no gene match: 6. Germline lookup yields CDR1 SEHNR and CDR2 FQNEAQ (reference sequence). There are 16 residues in the CDR3.

The CDR3: CASSLDWRLGSYNEQFF. DNA for the CDR3: TGTGCCAGCAGCTTGGATTGGCGTTTGGGCTCCTACAATGAGCAGTTCTTC. The chain uses TRBV5-6 and TRBJ2-1; D unresolved. Trimming cost V 0 bases and J 0 bases, with 13 bases left between them. There are 17 residues in the CDR3. Germline V CDR1 and CDR2: SGHDT, YYEEEE.

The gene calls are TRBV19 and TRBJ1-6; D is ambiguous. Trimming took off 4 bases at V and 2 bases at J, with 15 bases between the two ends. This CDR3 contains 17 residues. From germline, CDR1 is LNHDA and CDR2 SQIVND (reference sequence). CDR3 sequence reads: CASSTLESSTYNSPLHF. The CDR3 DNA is TGTGCCAGTAGTACCTTGGAATCTAGTACCTATAATTCACCCCTCCACTTT.

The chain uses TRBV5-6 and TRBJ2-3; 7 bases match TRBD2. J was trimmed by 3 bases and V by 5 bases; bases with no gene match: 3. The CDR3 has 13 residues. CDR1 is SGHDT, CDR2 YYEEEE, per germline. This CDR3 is CASSSSGTDTQYF. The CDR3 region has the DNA TGTGCCAGCAGTTCTAGCGGAACAGATACGCAGTATTTT. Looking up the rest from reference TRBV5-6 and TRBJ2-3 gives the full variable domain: DAGVTQSPTHLIKTRGQQVTLRCSPKSGHDTVSWYQQALGQGPQFIFQYYEEEERQRGNFPDRFSGHQFPNYSSELNVNALLLGDSALYLCASSSSGTDTQYFGPGTRLTVL.

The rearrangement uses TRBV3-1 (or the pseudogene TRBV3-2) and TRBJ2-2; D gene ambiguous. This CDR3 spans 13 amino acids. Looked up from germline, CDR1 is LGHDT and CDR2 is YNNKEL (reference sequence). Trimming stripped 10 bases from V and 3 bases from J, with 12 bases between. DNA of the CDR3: TGTGCCACCCAGGTCTATGACACCGGGGAGCTGTTTTTT. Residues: CATQVYDTGELFF.

CDR3 in amino acids: CASSLEIWTGNTEAFF. The CDR3, as DNA: TGTGCCAGCAGTTTGGAGATTTGGACAGGGAATACTGAAGCTTTCTTT. The chain carries TRBV25-1 and TRBJ1-1; 8 bases are a match to TRBD1. The J segment lost 5 bases and the V segment lost 5 bases, leaving 13 bases of the junction unmatched. Germline CDR1 reads MGHDK; CDR2 reads SYGVNS. The length of the CDR3 is 16 residues.

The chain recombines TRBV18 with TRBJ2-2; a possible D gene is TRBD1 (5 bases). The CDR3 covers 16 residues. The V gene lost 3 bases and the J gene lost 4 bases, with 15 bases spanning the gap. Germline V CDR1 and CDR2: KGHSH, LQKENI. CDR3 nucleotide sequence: TGTGCCAGCTCACCCCAATCGCAGGGTTCCACCGGGGAGCTGTTTTTT. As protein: CASSPQSQGSTGELFF.

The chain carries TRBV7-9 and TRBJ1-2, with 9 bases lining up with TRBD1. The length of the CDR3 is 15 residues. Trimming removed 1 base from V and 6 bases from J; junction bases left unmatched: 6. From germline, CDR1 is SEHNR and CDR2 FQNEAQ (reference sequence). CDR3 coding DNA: TGTGCCAGCAGCTTAGAGCACCGGGACAGGGATGGCTACACCTTC. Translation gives CASSLEHRDRDGYTF.

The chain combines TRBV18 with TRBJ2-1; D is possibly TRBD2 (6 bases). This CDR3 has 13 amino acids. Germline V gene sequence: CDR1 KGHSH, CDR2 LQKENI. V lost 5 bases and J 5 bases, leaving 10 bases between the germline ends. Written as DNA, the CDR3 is TGTGCCAGCTCAAGTGGGGAGGACAATGAGCAGTTCTTC. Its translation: CASSSGEDNEQFF.

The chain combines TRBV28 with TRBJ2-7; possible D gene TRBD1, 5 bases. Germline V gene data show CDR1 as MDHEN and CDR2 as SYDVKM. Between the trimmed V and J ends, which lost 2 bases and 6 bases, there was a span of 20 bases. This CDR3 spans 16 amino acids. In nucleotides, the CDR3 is TGTGCCAGCAGTTTACGCTTAGCACCTTTAACAGGCGAGCAGTACTTC. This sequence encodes CASSLRLAPLTGEQYF.

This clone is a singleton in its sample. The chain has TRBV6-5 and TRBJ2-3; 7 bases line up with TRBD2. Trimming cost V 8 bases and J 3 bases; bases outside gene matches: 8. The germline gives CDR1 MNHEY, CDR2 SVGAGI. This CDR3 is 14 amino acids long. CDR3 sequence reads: CASQVAGGTDTQYF. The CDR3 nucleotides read TGTGCCAGCCAGGTAGCGGGTGGAACAGATACGCAGTATTTT.

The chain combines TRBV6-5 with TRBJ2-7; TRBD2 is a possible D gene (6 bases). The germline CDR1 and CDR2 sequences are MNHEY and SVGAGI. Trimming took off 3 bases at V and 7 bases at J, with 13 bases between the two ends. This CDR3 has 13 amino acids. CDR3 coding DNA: TGTGCCAGCAGTTATCCCTCCGGGAGAGAGCAGTACTTC. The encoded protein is CASSYPSGREQYF.

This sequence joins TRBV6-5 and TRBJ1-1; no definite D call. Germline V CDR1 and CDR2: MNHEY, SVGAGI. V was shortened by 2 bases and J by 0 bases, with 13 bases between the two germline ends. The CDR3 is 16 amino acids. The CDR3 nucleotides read TGTGCCAGCAGTTACGCGGTCTCTCATCTGAACACTGAAGCTTTCTTT. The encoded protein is CASSYAVSHLNTEAFF.

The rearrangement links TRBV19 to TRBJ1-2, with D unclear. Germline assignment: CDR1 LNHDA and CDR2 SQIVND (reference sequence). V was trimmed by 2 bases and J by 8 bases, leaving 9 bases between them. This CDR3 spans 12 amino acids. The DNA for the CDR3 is TGTGCCAGTAGTATAAAGGGCGACGGCTACACCTTC. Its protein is CASSIKGDGYTF.